This TCR beta chain was retrieved from a study of T cell responses to AZD1222 COVID-19 vaccine. Germline CDR1 SGHRS, CDR2 YFSETQ. This CDR3 spans 14 amino acids. Overall study results and limits: Two AZD1222 administrations were followed by greater Spike-specific TCR breadth and depth. In all cases, repertoires were sampled only after the peak T cell response. The number of AZD1222 recipients seropositive at baseline was only five to seven. Clonal diversity may have been underestimated in mostly white British donors.

Sequenced by immunoSEQ multiplex PCR; TCRdb stores in-frame clones only, minus some. The sample has some 120,000 clones, over 75% seen once; the top ten hold 5% to 6%. On this clone: Its antigen is not known. A junction end diverges from the germline sequence, so it may reflect a read error.

The source of this sequence is an adult in good health. V usage is TRBV5-1 and J usage is TRBJ1-6; TRBD1 matches 11 bases. The material was peripheral blood, obtained on day 0 of AZD1222 vaccination. The CDR3 sequence is CASKGTGGNSPLHF. In nucleotides, the CDR3 is TGCGCCAGCAAGGGGACAGGGGGTAATTCACCCCTTCACTTT.